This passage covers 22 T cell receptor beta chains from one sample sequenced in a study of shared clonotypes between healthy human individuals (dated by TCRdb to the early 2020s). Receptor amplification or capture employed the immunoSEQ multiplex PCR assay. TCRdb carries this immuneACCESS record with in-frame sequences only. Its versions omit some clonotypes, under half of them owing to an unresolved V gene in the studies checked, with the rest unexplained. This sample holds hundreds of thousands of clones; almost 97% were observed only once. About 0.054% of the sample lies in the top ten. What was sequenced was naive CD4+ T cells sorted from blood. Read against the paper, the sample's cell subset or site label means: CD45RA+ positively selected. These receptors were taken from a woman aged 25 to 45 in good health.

Written as DNA, the CDR3 is TGTGCCAGCAGTTGGCGGCGGCCTGGAGAGCAGTACTTC. Residues: CASSWRRPGEQYF. The rearrangement links TRBV27 to TRBJ2-7, with D hard to call. From germline, CDR1 is MNHEY and CDR2 SMNVEV (reference sequence). This CDR3 has 13 residues. The V end was cut by 4 bases, the J end by 7 bases, with 14 bases between.

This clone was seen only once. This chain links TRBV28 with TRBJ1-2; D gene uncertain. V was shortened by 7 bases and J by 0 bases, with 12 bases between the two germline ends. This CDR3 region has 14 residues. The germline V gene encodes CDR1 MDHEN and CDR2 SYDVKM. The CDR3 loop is CASTPPETNYGYTF. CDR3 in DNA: TGTGCCAGCACCCCGCCAGAGACTAACTATGGCTACACCTTC.

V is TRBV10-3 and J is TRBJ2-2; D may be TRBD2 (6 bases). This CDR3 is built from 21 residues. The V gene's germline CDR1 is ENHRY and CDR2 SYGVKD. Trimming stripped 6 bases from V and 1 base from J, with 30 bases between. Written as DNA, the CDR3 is TGTGCCATCAGGGGTCGAAGTGTAGGGAAGGGGACGGGAGAGAACACCGGGGAGCTGTTTTTT. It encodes CAIRGRSVGKGTGENTGELFF.

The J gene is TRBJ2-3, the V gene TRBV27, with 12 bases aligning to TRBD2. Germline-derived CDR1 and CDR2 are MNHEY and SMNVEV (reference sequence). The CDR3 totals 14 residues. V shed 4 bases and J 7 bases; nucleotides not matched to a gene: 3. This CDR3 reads CASSSGLAGHTQYF. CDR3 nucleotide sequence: TGTGCCAGCAGTTCGGGACTAGCGGGTCATACGCAGTATTTT.

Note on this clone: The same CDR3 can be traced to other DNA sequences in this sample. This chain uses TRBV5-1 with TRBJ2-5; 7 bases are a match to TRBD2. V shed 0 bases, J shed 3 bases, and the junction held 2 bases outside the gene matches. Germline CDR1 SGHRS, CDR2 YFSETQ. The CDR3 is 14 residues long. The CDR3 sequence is CASSLGAGEETQYF. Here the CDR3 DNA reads TGCGCCAGCAGCTTGGGTGCGGGGGAAGAGACCCAGTACTTC.

The CDR3 nucleotides are TGTGCCAGCAGTGGACCCGGGACAGGATATAGCAATCAGCCCCAGCATTTT. Its translation is CASSGPGTGYSNQPQHF. The J gene is TRBJ1-5, the V gene TRBV2; 8 bases fit TRBD1. Germline V CDR1 and CDR2: SNHLY, FYNNEI. V gave up 4 bases and J gave up 0 bases; unmatched junction bases: 8. This CDR3 has 17 amino acids.

Here the CDR3 reads CASSLGPGSESDTQYF. The DNA for the CDR3 is TGTGCCAGCAGTTTAGGTCCCGGGAGCGAGTCAGATACGCAGTATTTT. This chain connects TRBV28 to TRBJ2-3; possibly TRBD2 for D (6 bases). Trimming removed 2 bases at V and 4 bases at J, with 16 bases between. CDR1 and CDR2 (germline): MDHEN, SYDVKM. This CDR3 spans 16 amino acids.

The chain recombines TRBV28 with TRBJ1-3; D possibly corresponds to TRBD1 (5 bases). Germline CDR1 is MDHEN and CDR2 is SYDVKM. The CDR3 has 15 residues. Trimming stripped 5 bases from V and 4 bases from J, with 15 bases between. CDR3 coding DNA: TGTGCCAGCAGTGCCCCGGGGACGCGGGGAAACACCATATATTTT. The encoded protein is CASSAPGTRGNTIYF.

The CDR3 loop reads CASSVGTVYSGNTIYF. CDR3 DNA sequence: TGTGCCAGCAGCGTCGGGACAGTTTACTCTGGAAACACCATATATTTT. The V gene is TRBV9, the J gene TRBJ1-3; TRBD1 aligns across 7 bases. The germline V gene encodes CDR1 SGDLS and CDR2 YYNGEE. CDR3 size: 16 residues. Germline trimming cut 2 bases from V and 0 bases from J; bases unmatched to any gene: 5.

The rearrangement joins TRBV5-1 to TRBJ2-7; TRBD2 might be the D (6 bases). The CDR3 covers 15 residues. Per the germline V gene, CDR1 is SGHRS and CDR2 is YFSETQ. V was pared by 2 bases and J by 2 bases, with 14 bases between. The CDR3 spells CASSFMVGLAYEQYF. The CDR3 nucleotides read TGCGCCAGCAGCTTTATGGTGGGACTCGCCTACGAGCAGTACTTC.

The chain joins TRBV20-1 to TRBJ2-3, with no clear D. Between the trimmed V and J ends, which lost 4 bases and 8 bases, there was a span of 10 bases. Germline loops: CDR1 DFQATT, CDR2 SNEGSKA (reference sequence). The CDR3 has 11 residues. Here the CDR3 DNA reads TGCAGTGCTAAAGAGTCACCTACGCAGTATTTT. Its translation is CSAKESPTQYF.

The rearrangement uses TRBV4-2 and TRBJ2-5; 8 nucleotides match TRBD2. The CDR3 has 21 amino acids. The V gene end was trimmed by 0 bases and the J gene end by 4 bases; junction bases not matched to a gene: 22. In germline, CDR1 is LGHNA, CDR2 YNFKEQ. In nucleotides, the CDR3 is TGTGCCAGCAGCCAAGATCTTATAGGAGGATCCAGAAGCGGGAGTCGAGAGACCCAGTACTTC. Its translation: CASSQDLIGGSRSGSRETQYF.

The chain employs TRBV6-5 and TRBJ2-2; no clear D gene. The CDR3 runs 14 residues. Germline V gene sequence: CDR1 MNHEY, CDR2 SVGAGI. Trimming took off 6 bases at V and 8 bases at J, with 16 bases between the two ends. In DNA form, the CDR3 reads TGTGCCAGCAGCGAGGACCGCAGAAATGGGGAGCTGTTTTTT. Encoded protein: CASSEDRRNGELFF.

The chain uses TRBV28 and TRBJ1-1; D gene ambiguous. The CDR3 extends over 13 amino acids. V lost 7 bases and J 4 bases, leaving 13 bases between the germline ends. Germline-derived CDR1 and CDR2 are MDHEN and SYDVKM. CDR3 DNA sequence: TGTGCCAGCACGGTCGTTGAGAGCACTGAAGCTTTCTTT. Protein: CASTVVESTEAFF.

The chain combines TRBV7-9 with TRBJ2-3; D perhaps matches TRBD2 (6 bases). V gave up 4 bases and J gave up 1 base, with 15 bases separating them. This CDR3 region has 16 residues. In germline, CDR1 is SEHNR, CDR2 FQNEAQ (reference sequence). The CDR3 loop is CASSSPWSSGTDTQYF. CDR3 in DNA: TGTGCCAGCAGCTCCCCTTGGTCTAGCGGCACAGATACGCAGTATTTT.

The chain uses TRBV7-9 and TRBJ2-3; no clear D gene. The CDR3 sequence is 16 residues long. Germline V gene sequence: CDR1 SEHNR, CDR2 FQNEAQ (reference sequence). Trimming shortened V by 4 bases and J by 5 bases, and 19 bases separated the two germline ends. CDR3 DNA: TGTGCCAGCAGCTCCCCCCCACGCCAGACCAGAGATACGCAGTATTTT. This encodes CASSSPPRQTRDTQYF.

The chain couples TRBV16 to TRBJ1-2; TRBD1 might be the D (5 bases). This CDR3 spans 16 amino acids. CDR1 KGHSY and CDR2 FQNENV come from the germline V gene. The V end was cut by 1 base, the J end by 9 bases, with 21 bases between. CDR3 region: CASSQLDPGFLRSYTF. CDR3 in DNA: TGTGCCAGCAGCCAATTGGATCCAGGGTTCCTAAGGAGCTACACCTTC.

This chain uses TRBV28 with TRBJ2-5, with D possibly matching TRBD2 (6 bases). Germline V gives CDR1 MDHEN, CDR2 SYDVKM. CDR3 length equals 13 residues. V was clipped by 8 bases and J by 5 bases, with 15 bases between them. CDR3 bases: TGTGCCAGCGGAACTAGCCGACGCGAGACCCAGTACTTC. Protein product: CASGTSRRETQYF.

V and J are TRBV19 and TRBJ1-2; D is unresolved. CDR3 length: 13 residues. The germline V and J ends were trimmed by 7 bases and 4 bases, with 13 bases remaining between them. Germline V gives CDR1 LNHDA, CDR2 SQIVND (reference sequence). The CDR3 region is CASTGGISYGYTF. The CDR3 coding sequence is TGTGCCAGTACCGGTGGTATTTCCTATGGCTACACCTTC.

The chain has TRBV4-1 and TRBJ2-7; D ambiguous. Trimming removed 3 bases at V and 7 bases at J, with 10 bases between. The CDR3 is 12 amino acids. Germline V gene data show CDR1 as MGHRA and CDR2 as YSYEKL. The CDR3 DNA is TGCGCCAGCAGCCAGATAGAGGAAGAGCAGTACTTC. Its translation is CASSQIEEEQYF.

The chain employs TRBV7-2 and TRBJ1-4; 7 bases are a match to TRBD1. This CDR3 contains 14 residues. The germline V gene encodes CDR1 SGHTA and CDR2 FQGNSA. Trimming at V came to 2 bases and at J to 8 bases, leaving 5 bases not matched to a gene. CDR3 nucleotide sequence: TGTGCCAGCAGCTTAACCAGGGGGGCGGAAAAACTGTTTTTT. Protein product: CASSLTRGAEKLFF.

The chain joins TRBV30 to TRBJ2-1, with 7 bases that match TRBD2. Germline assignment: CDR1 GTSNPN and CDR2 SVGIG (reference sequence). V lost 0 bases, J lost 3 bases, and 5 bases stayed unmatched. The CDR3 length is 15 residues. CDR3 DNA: TGTGCCTGGAGTGTAAAGGCTAGCGGCTACAATGAGCAGTTCTTC. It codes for CAWSVKASGYNEQFF.